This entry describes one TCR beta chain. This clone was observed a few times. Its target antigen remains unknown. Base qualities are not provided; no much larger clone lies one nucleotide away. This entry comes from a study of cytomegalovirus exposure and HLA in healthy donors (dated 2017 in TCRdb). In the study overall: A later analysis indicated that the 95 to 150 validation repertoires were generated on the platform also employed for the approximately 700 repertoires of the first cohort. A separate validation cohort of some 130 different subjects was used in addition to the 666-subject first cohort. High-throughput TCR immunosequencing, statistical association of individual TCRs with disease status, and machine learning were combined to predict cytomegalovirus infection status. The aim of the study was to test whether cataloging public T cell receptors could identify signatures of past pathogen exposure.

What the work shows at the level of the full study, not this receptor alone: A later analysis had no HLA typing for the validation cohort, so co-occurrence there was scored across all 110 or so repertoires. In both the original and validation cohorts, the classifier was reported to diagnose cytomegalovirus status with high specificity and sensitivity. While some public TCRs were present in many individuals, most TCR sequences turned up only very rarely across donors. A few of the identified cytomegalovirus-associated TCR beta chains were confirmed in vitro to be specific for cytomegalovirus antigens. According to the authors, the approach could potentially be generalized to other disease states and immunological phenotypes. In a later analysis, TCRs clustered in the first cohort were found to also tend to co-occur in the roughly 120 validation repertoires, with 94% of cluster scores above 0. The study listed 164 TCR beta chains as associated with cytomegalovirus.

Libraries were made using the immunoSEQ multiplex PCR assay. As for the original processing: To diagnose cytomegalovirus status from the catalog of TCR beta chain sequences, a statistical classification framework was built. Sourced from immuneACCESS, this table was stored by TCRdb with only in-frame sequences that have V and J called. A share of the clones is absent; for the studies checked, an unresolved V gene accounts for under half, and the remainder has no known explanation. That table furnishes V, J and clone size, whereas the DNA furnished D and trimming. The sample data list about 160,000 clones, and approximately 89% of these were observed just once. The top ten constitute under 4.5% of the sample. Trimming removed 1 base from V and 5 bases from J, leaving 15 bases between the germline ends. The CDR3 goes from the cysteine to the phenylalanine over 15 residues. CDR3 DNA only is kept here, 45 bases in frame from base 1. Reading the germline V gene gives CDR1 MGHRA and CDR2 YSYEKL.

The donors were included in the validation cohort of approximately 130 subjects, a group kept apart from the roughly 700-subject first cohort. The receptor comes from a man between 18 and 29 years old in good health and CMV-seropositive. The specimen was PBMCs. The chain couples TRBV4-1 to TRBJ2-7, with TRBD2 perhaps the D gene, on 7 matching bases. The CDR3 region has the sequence CASSQVRGLRNEQYF. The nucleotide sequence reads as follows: TGCGCCAGCAGCCAAGTGCGGGGGCTACGGAACGAGCAGTACTTC.